One sample yielded the 2 T cell receptor beta chains listed below, sequenced in a study of vaccination and CD4 T cells after COVID-19. The treatment was: roughly 10-day PBMC culture with coronavirus spike peptide pools or control peptides (ViraFEST assay). Cultured CD4+ T-cell DNA underwent Oncomine TCR Beta short-read sequencing. TCRdb re-derived calls from the PCR reads in MiXCR, one entry per CDR3 protein. The sample has about 21,000 distinct CDR3 sequences; approximately 50% are singletons. Their antigens are not known. Sequences were obtained from CD4+ T cells from blood, cultured in vitro. The receptors derive from a human donor who had recovered from COVID-19.

The chain uses TRBV20-1 and TRBJ1-6, with TRBD1 matching 9 bases. CDR3 size: 13 residues. J was trimmed by 9 bases and V by 6 bases; bases with no gene match: 6. Germline V gene data show CDR1 as DFQATT and CDR2 as SNEGSKA (reference sequence). The CDR3 DNA reads TGCAGTGCAACGGGACAGGGTGGTTCACCCCTCCACTTT. Its translation is CSATGQGGSPLHF.

The chain joins TRBV7-8 to TRBJ2-7; 7 bases line up with TRBD1. CDR3 size: 14 residues. The germline V gene has CDR1 SGHVS and CDR2 FQNEAQ. The V segment lost 6 bases and the J segment 6 bases; nucleotides outside the gene matches: 11. CDR3 sequence: CASSSLDRESEQYF. The CDR3 nucleotides are TGTGCCAGCAGTTCCCTCGACAGGGAGAGCGAGCAGTACTTC.